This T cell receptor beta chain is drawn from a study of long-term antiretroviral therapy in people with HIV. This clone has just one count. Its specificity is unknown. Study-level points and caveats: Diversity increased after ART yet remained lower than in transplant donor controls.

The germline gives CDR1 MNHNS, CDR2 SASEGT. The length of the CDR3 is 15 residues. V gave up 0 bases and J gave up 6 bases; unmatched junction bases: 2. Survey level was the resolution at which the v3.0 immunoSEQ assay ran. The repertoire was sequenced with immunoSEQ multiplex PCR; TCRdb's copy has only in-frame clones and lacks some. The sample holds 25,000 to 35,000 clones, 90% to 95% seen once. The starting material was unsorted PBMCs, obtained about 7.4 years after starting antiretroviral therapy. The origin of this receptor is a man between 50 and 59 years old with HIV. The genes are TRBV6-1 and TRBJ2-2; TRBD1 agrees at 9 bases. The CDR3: CASSEARQGAGELFF. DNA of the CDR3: TGTGCCAGCAGTGAAGCCCGACAGGGGGCCGGGGAGCTGTTTTTT.